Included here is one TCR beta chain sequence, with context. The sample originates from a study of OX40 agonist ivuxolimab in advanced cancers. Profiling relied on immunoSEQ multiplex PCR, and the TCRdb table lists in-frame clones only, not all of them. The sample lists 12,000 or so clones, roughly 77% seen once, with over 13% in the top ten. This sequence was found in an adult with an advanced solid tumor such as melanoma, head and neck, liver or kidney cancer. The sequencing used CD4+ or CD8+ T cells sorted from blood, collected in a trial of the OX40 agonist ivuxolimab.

The DNA of the CDR3 is TGTGCCAGCAGCCAAGATGGGTTGATAGCGGGAGGGCCGCGCAATGAGCAGTTCTTC. Encoded protein: CASSQDGLIAGGPRNEQFF. The chain uses TRBV4-2 and TRBJ2-1, with 11 bases fitting TRBD2. Germline-derived CDR1 and CDR2 are LGHNA and YNFKEQ. CDR3 length equals 19 residues. V lost 0 bases and J lost 6; bases outside the gene matches: 13.